This TCR beta chain was identified in a study of cytomegalovirus exposure and HLA in healthy donors. Whole-study context: Earlier sequencing of 150 million to 200 million T cells yielded roughly 120 million unique TCR beta sequences. Study-level points and caveats: The authors later found HLA-associated TCR beta chains more clonally expanded than equally common others.

This clone has a single count. Its target is not known. The CDR3 consists of 16 residues. In germline, CDR1 is LNHDA, CDR2 SQIVND (reference sequence). V was clipped by 3 bases and J by 4 bases, with 16 bases between them. PCR primers comprised 60 Vbeta and 13 Jbeta primers. As processed by the authors: Later reanalysis found around 84 million unique TCR beta chains, approximately 11 million of them shared. TCRdb's copy holds only in-frame clones and misses some; the assay was immunoSEQ multiplex PCR. V, J and clone size were drawn from that table, and D and trimming were deduced from the DNA. The sample lists about 130,000 clones; around 80% were seen once.

V usage is TRBV19 and J usage is TRBJ1-5, with D possibly matching TRBD1 (6 bases). The source is a woman in her twenties or thirties in good health and CMV-seronegative. The sequencing sample was made of PBMCs. In DNA form, the CDR3 reads TGTGCCAGTAGTATGGTGGCGCAGGGGCGTAATCAGCCCCAGCATTTT. It encodes CASSMVAQGRNQPQHF.